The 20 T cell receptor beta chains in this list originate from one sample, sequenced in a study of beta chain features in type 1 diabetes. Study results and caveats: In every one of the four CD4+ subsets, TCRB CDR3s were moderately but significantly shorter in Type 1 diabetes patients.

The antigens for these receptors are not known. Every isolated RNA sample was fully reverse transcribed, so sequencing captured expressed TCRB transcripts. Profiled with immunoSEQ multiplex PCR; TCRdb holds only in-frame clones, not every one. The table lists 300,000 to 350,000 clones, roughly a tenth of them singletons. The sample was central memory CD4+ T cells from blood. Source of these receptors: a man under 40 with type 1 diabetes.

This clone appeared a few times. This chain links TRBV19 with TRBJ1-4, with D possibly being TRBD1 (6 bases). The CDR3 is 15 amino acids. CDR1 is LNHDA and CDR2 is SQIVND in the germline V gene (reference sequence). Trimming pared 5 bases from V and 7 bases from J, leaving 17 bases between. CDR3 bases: TGTGCCAGTAGTGCGTCACAGGGAATCGCTGAAAAACTGTTTTTT. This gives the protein CASSASQGIAEKLFF.

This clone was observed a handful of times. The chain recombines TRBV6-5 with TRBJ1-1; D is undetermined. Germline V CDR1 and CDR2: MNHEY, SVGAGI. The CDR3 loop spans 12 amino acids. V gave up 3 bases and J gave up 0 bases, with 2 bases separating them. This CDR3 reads CASSYVNTEAFF. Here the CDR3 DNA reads TGTGCCAGCAGTTATGTGAACACTGAAGCTTTCTTT.

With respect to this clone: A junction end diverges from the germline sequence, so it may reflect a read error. The CDR3 protein is CASSESTPGQQVF. CDR3 bases: TGCGCCAGCAGTGAGTCGACTCCGGGACAGCAAGTCTTC. The rearrangement joins TRBV10-1 to TRBJ1-2, with 7 bases that match TRBD1. Looked up from germline, CDR1 is WNHNN and CDR2 is SYGVQD (reference sequence). CDR3 length: 13 residues.

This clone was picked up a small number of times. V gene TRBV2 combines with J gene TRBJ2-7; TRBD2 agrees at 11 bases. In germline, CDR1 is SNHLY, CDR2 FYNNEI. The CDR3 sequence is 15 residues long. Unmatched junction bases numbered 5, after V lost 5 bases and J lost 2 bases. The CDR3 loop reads CASSLGLAATYEQYF. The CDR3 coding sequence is TGTGCCAGCAGTTTGGGACTAGCGGCTACCTACGAGCAGTACTTC. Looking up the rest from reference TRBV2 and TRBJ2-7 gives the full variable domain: EPEVTQTPSHQVTQMGQEVILRCVPISNHLYFYWYRQILGQKVEFLVSFYNNEISEKSEIFDDQFSVERPDGSNFTLKIRSTKLEDSAMYFCASSLGLAATYEQYFGPGTRLTVT.

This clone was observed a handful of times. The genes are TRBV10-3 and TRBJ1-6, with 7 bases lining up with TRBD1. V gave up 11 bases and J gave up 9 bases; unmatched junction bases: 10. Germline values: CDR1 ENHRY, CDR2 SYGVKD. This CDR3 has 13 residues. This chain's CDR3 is CAVQGLMGSPLHF. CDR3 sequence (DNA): TGTGCCGTACAGGGGTTAATGGGTTCACCCCTCCACTTT.

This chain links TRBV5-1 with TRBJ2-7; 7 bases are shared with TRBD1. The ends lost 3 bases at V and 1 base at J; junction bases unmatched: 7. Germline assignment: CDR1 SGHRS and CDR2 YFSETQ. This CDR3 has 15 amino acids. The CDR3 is CASSSQPGQSYEQYF. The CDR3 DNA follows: TGCGCCAGCAGCTCGCAGCCGGGACAGTCCTACGAGCAGTACTTC. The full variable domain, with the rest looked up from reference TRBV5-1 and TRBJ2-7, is KAGVTQTPRYLIKTRGQQVTLSCSPISGHRSVSWYQQTPGQGLQFLFEYFSETQRNKGNFPGRFSGRQFSNSRSEMNVSTLELGDSALYLCASSSQPGQSYEQYFGPGTRLTVT.

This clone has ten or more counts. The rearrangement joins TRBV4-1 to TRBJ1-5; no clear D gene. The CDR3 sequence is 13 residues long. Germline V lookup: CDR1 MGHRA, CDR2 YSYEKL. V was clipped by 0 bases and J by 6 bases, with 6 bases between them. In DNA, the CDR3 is TGCGCCAGCAGCCAAGATCGGCGTCAGCCCCAGCATTTT. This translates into CASSQDRRQPQHF.

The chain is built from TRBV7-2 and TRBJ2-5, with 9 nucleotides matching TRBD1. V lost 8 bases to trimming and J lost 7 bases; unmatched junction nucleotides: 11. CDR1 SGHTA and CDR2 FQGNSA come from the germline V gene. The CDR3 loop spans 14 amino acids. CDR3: CASDSGDRVGTQYF. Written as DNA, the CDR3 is TGTGCCAGCGATTCCGGGGACAGGGTGGGGACCCAGTACTTC.

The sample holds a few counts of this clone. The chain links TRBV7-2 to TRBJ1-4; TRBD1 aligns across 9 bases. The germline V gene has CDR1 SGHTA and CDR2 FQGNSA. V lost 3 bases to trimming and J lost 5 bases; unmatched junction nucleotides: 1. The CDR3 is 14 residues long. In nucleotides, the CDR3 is TGTGCCAGCAGCTTGACAGGGGGGAATGAAAAACTGTTTTTT. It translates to CASSLTGGNEKLFF. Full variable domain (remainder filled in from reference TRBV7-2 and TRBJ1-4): GAGVSQSPSNKVTEKGKDVELRCDPISGHTALYWYRQSLGQGLEFLIYFQGNSAPDKSGLPSDRFSAERTGGSVSTLTIQRTQQEDSAVYLCASSLTGGNEKLFFGSGTQLSVL.

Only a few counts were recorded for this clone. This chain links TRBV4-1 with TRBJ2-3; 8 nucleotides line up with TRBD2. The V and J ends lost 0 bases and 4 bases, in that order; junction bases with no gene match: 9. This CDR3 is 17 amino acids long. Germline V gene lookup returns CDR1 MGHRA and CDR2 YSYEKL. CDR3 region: CASSQDYGGAKADTQYF. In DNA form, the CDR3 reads TGCGCCAGCAGCCAAGATTACGGGGGGGCCAAAGCAGATACGCAGTATTTT.

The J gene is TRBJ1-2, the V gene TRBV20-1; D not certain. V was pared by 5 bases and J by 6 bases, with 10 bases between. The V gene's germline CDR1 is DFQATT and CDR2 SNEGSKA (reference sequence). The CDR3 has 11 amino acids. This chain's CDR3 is CSAYEGHGYTF. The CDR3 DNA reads TGCAGTGCTTACGAGGGTCATGGCTACACCTTC.

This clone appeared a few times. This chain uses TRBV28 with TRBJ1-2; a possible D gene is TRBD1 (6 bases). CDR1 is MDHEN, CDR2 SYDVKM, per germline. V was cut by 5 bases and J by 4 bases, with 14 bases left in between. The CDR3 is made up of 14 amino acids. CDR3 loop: CASSPAGHRYGYTF. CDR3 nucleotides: TGTGCCAGCAGTCCCGCGGGACACCGCTATGGCTACACCTTC.

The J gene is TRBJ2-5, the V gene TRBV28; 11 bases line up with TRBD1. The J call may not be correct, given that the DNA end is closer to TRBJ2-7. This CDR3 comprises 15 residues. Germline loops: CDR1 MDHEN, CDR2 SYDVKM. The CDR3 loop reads CASSLPGTGGYEQYF. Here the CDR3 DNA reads TGTGCCAGCAGCCTACCGGGGACAGGGGGCTACGAGCAGTACTTC.

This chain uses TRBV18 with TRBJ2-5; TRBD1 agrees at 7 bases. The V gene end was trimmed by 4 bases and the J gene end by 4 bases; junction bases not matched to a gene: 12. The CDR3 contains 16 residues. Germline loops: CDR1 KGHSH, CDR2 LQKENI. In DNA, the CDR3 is TGTGCCAGCTCACGCGAACAGGGGTGGAGGCGAGAGACCCAGTACTTC. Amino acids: CASSREQGWRRETQYF.

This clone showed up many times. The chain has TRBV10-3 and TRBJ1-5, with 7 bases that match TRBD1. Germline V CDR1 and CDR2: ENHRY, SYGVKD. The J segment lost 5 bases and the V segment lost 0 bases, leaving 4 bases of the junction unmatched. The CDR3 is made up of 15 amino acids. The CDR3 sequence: CAISESVRGDQPQHF. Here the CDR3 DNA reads TGTGCCATCAGTGAGTCTGTCAGGGGGGATCAGCCCCAGCATTTT.

The CDR3, as DNA: TGTGCCAGCAGCTTTACAGGGAAATACGAGCAGTACTTC. This gives the protein CASSFTGKYEQYF. The gene calls are TRBV7-2 and TRBJ2-7; tentative D call: TRBD1 (6 bases). V was clipped by 3 bases and J by 4 bases, with 10 bases between them. This CDR3 spans 13 amino acids. Germline CDR1 and CDR2: SGHTA and FQGNSA.

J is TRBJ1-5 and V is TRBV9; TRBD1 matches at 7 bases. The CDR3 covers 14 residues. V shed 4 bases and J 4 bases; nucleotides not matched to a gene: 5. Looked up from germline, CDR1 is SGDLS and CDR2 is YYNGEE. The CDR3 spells CASSQGDRNQPQHF. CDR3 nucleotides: TGTGCCAGCAGCCAAGGGGACAGAAATCAGCCCCAGCATTTT.

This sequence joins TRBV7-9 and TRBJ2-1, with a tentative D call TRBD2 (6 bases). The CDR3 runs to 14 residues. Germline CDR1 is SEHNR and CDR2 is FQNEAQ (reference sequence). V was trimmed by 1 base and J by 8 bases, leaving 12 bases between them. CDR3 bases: TGTGCCAGCAGCTTAGAACTAGCTCAAGATGAGCAGTTCTTC. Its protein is CASSLELAQDEQFF.

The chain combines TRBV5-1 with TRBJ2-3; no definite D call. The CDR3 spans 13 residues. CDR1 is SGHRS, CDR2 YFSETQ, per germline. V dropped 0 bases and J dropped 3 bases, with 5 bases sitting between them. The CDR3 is CASSLDETDTQYF. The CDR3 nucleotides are TGCGCCAGCAGCTTGGACGAGACAGATACGCAGTATTTT.

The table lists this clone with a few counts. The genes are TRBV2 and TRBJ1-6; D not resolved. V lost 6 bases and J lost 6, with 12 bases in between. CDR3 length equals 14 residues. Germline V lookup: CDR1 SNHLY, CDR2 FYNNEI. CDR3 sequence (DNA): TGTGCCAGCAGGACGGGCACGATTAATTCACCCCTCCACTTT. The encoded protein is CASRTGTINSPLHF.